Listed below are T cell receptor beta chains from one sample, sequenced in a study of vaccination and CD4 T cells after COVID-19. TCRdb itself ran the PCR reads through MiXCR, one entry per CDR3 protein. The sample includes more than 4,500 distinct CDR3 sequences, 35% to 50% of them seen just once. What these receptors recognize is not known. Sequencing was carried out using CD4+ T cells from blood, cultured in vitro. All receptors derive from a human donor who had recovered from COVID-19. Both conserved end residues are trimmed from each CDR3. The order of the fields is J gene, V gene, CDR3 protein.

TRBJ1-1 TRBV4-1 ASSPGQVQMSTEAF
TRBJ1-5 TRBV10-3 AISQQQGTDQPQH
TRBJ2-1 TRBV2 ASGGQGAQNEQF
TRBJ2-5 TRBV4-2 ASSRASVETQY
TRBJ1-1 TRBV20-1 SARAQGDLGEAF
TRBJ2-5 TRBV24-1 ATDGGLETQY
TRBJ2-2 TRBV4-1 ASSQSGGMVVTGELF
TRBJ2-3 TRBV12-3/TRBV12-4 ASSLASGGVGGGTDTQY
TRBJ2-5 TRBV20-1 SAPTSGSNQETQY
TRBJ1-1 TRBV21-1 ASRTASTEAF
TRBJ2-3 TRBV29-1 SVARVLSTDTQY
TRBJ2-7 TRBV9 ASSVGPAYSYEQY
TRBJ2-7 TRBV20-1 SASRDPHEQY
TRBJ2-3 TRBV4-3 ASSRVRQNDADTQY
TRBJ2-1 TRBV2 ASTAFTSGSNEQF
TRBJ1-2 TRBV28 ASSRNQGRNGYT
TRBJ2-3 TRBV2 ASSFSNTQY
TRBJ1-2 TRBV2 ASSGQRDPGYT
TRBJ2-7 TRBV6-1 ASSEAVPYEQY
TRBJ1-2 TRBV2 ASTLDRPYGYT
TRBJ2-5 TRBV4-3 ASSHAVDAGTASQETQY
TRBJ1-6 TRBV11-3 ASSLTRGSPLH
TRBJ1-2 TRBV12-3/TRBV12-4 ASSSFSVSYGYT
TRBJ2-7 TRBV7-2 ASSIYGGEQY
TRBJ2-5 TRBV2 ATTWSSGEETQY
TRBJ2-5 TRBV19 ASSLGPVSGETQY
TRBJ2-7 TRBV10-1 ASSESWEELAAHYEQY
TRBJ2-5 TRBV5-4 ASSLNSGKEY
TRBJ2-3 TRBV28 ATSGRVFFTDTQY
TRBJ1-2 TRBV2 ASRANRDLNYGYT
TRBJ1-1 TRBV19 ASSITTGNGAF
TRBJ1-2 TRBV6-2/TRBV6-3 ASSYSPRPGPGSP
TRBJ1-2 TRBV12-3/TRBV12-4 ASRPQGSGGYT
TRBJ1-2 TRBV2 ASRENRDLNYGYT
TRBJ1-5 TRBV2 ASNRLNQPQH
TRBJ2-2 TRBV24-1 ATSVSPGLENTGELF
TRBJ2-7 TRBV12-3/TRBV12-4 ASRPSGVRVGEQY
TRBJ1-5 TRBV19 ASSIFSSNQPQH
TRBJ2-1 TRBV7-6 ASSFGAYNEQF
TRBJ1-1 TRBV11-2 ASSPHLNTEAF
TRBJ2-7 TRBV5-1 ASSVGRDPAS
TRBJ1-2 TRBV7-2 ASSLVRGSYGYT
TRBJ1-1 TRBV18 ASSALQGNTEAF
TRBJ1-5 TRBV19 ASSKPIRQFLNQPQH
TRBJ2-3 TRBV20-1 SARDWRLRTDTQY
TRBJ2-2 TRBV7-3 ASSSGQGNGELF
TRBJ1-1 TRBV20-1 SAREGGLNTEAF
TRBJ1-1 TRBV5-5 ASSLSGNPGGTEAF
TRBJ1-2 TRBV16 ASTTARGRKAIYGYT
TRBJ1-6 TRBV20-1 SARDLWSQPLH
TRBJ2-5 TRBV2 ASVGDRGETQY
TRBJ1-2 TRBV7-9 ASSIRDLRDTRGYT
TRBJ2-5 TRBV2 ASNQQGEETQY
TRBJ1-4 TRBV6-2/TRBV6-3 ASRATWGAGEKLF
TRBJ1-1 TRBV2 ASSEAPENTEAF